One T cell receptor beta chain is described in this entry. The assay used was immunoSEQ (version v3.0), run at survey level. Clones were sequenced by immunoSEQ multiplex PCR, and TCRdb holds only the in-frame ones, with some missing. The sample comprises around 18,000 clones, 79% of which are singletons, and around 6.6% rests with the top ten. This entry is derived from a study of long-term antiretroviral therapy in people with HIV. Trimming removed 6 bases from V and 5 bases from J, with 14 bases in between. This CDR3 spans 13 amino acids. Germline lookup yields CDR1 MDHEN and CDR2 SYDVKM. This specimen consisted of unsorted PBMCs, obtained at the start of antiretroviral therapy, before treatment. The source of this sequence is a man aged 18 to 29 with HIV. This rearrangement joins TRBV28 to TRBJ2-7; D is possibly TRBD2 (7 bases). For the CDR3, the DNA is TGTGCCAGCAGGGGGGGGGCGCGGGACGAGCAGTACTTC. It yields the protein CASRGGARDEQYF.